The entry below describes one T cell receptor beta chain. Since a much larger clone is just one base distant, this may be a read error. The record originates from a study of human T cells and chemical hapten exposure. Total RNA was isolated from unfractionated whole blood. Looked up from germline, CDR1 is SGHRS and CDR2 is YFSETQ. The CDR3 sequence is 18 residues long. Unique molecular identifiers were linked by the library to individual cDNA molecules. TCRdb reprocessed the 5' RACE reads via MiXCR and lists one record per CDR3 protein. The sample holds 81,000 or so distinct CDR3 sequences, 6.5% to 8.5% seen once.

V and J are TRBV5-1 and TRBJ2-6; 10 bases are a match to TRBD2. The receptor was isolated from a male donor in good health. CDR3 amino acids: CTSSLELAGASGANVLTF. The CDR3 DNA reads as TGCACCAGCAGCTTGGAGCTAGCGGGGGCATCTGGGGCCAACGTCCTGACTTTC.